The text below deals with one TCR beta chain. Its antigen is unidentified. The donors were in the roughly 130-subject validation cohort, distinct from the roughly 700-subject first cohort. This sample is part of a study of cytomegalovirus exposure and HLA in healthy donors. Overall study results and limits: In vitro work confirmed that a few CMV-associated chains recognize CMV antigens. Some TCR beta chains (164 of them) were listed as cytomegalovirus-associated.

Here immunoSEQ multiplex PCR was the method, and the copy in TCRdb shows in-frame clones only, minus some. The sample carries approximately 230,000 clones, roughly 87% recorded once. The sequence came from a young man in good health and CMV-seropositive. The sample was PBMCs.

The CDR3 is CASSEGTVVTDTQYF. Written as DNA, the CDR3 is TGTGCCAGCAGCGAAGGGACAGTAGTCACAGATACGCAGTATTTT. The rearrangement joins TRBV5-4 to TRBJ2-3; 7 nucleotides match TRBD1. The V and J ends lost 4 bases and 2 bases, in that order; junction bases with no gene match: 7. Per germline, CDR1 SGHNT and CDR2 YYREEE (reference sequence). This CDR3 comprises 15 residues.